Listed below are T cell receptor beta chains from one sample, sequenced in a study of OX40 agonist ivuxolimab in advanced cancers. Data came from immunoSEQ multiplex PCR; TCRdb stores just in-frame clones and leaves some out. Of under 150,000 clones in the sample, 85% to 95% were seen once. This specimen consisted of CD4+ or CD8+ T cells sorted from blood, obtained in a trial of the OX40 agonist ivuxolimab. The receptors were sampled from an adult with an advanced solid tumor such as melanoma, head and neck, liver or kidney cancer. Each CDR3 is given with its conserved first and last residue. Each record gives: J gene, V gene, clone size, D gene, CDR3 DNA, CDR3 protein. D genes are given only for firm matches. Rows may omit the clone size; those that give it use once, few, many or a size class.

TRBJ1-5,TRBV7-2,-,-,TGTGCCAGCAGCTACCGATCTCAGCCCCAGCATTTT,CASSYRSQPQHF
TRBJ1-1,TRBV19,once,TRBD1,TGTGCCAGTAGTATTTGGTCGGACAGGGGGCGGGACACTGAAGCTTTCTTT,CASSIWSDRGRDTEAFF
TRBJ1-5,TRBV2,-,TRBD1,TGTGCCAGCAGTGTTGCAGGGGGCGTTGGGAATCAGCCCCAGCATTTT,CASSVAGGVGNQPQHF
TRBJ2-7,TRBV6-5,once,TRBD1,TGTGCCAGCAGTTACGAGGACAGGGGCCCGGGGGAGCAGTACTTC,CASSYEDRGPGEQYF
TRBJ1-2,TRBV6-5,-,-,TGTGCCAGCAGGACGGACAGTAACTATGGCTACACCTTC,CASRTDSNYGYTF
TRBJ1-2,TRBV19,-,TRBD1,TGTGCCAGTAGTATTGGCGGACAGGGCTTGAGCCGCGGCTACACCTTC,CASSIGGQGLSRGYTF
TRBJ2-1,TRBV11-3,-,-,TGTGCCAGCAGCCTGACAGAATCTTACAATGAGCAGTTCTTC,CASSLTESYNEQFF
TRBJ1-1,TRBV5-1,-,-,TGCGCCAGCAGCTCTTCAGGGAACACTGAAGCTTTCTTT,CASSSSGNTEAFF
TRBJ2-5,TRBV7-2,-,TRBD2,TGTGCCAGCAGCTTAGTAGTTTCCAGCGGGAGGGAGACCCAGTACTTC,CASSLVVSSGRETQYF
TRBJ2-1,TRBV14,-,-,TGTGCCAGCAGCCCTTTTAAAGTAGCGGAAAGTTACAATGAGCAGTTCTTC,CASSPFKVAESYNEQFF
TRBJ1-2,TRBV6-6,few,-,TGTGCCAGCACCCTGGATCGACAGAACTATGGCTACACCTTC,CASTLDRQNYGYTF
TRBJ2-7,TRBV7-3,-,-,TGTGCCAGCAGCTGGAGCGGTAACTCCTACGAGCAGTACTTC,CASSWSGNSYEQYF
TRBJ1-1,TRBV28,-,-,TGTGCCAGCAGTCCGGGGGGGATGAGCACTGAAGCTTTCTTT,CASSPGGMSTEAFF
TRBJ1-2,TRBV30,few,-,TGTGCCGGGAAGGACGGCTACACCTTC,CAGKDGYTF
TRBJ2-2,TRBV19,-,TRBD1,TGTGCCAGTAGTGGGCCGGGACAGGGGGTCGGGGAGCTGTTTTTT,CASSGPGQGVGELFF
TRBJ2-5,TRBV5-1,-,-,TGCGCCAGCAGCTTGAGGCCACCGCAAGAGACCCAGTACTTC,CASSLRPPQETQYF
TRBJ2-7,TRBV18,-,-,TGTGCCAGCTCACCTTGGATTGGCGAGCAGTACTTC,CASSPWIGEQYF
TRBJ2-1,TRBV5-1,-,TRBD2,TGCGCCAGCAGCTTCTCCCTAGCGGGGAGCAATGAGCAGTTCTTC,CASSFSLAGSNEQFF
TRBJ2-3,TRBV2,-,TRBD1,TGTGCCAGCAGTGAATGGGACAGGGGACTTTATTTT,CASSEWDRGLYF
TRBJ1-2,TRBV2,many,TRBD1,TGTGCCAGAAGACAGGGATCGGTGCGTGGCTACACCTTC,CARRQGSVRGYTF
TRBJ1-1,TRBV7-2,-,-,TGTGCCAGCAGTCGCGGGGCGGGGGGCACTGAAGCTTTCTTT,CASSRGAGGTEAFF
TRBJ1-2,TRBV15,-,-,TGTGCCACCAGCAGAGATGGGGACCCGGCGGGCTACACCTTC,CATSRDGDPAGYTF
TRBJ2-2,TRBV5-4,-,-,TGTGCCAGCAGCCCAGACACCGGGGAGCTGTTTTTT,CASSPDTGELFF
TRBJ1-4,TRBV11-2,-,-,TGTGCCAGCAGCTCCACAGGGCTAAATGAAAAACTGTTTTTT,CASSSTGLNEKLFF